These 27 T cell receptor beta chains were sequenced from one sample in a study of CD8+CD57+ T cells in acquired aplastic anemia. Patients selected for sequencing had displayed CD8+CD57+ cell expansion by flow cytometry. Profiles of TCR beta VDJ and CDR3 were generated from a genomic DNA template. TCRdb ran MiXCR on the reads and lists one entry per CDR3 protein. Found here are 150,000 to 200,000 distinct CDR3 sequences, 48% of them singletons; the top ten hold about 1.8%. The specimen was sorted CD4+, CD8+, or CD8+CD57+ T cells (not recorded which) from PBMCs. The receptors here all came from a human donor with aplastic anemia.

This clonotype appeared many times. CDR3 in amino acids: CASSVEDRSAETQYF. The CDR3 DNA reads as TGTGCCAGCAGCGTAGAAGACCGGTCGGCGGAGACCCAGTACTTC. This rearrangement joins TRBV9 to TRBJ2-5, with D unclear. CDR3 size: 15 residues. Germline CDR1 reads SGDLS; CDR2 reads YYNGEE. Trimming pared 0 bases from V and 5 bases from J, leaving 14 bases between.

In regard to this clonotype: A clone one base away is much larger, so this may be a read error. The genes are TRBV6-1 and TRBJ1-5, with 7 nucleotides matching TRBD1. V gave up 4 bases and J gave up 2 bases; unmatched junction bases: 5. Germline V gene sequence: CDR1 MNHNS, CDR2 SASEGT. The CDR3 consists of 15 residues. This chain's CDR3 is CASSGSGGRNQPQHF. The CDR3 region has the DNA TGTGCCAGCAGTGGATCAGGGGGACGCAATCAGCCCCAGCATTTT.

In its sample, this clonotype was seen many times. The rearrangement uses TRBV24-1 and TRBJ1-2; D is undetermined. Germline V CDR1 and CDR2: KGHDR, SFDVKD. Trimming took 3 bases from V and 6 from J, leaving 16 bases between them. CDR3 size: 15 residues. CDR3 DNA: TGTGCCACCAGTGATACGACGACCAGACGGGATGGCTACACCTTC. Its protein product is CATSDTTTRRDGYTF.

The table lists this clonotype with many counts. This chain links TRBV20-1 with TRBJ2-1, with D possibly TRBD2 on 6 matching bases. V lost 3 bases to trimming and J lost 0 bases, with 9 bases between them. Germline V gene data show CDR1 as DFQATT and CDR2 as SNEGSKA (reference sequence). This CDR3 contains 14 residues. CDR3 region: CSARSSASYNEQFF. Here the CDR3 DNA reads TGCAGTGCTAGGTCTAGCGCCTCCTACAATGAGCAGTTCTTC.

The gene calls are TRBV10-2 and TRBJ2-3; D gene unclear. CDR3 size: 15 residues. V was clipped by 2 bases and J by 6 bases, with 15 bases between them. Germline-derived CDR1 and CDR2 are WSHSY and SAAADI. CDR3: CASSEGSYGWDTQYF. The CDR3 DNA reads TGCGCCAGCAGTGAGGGATCTTACGGATGGGATACGCAGTATTTT.

The chain links TRBV7-9 to TRBJ2-1, with unresolved D. V dropped 4 bases and J dropped 10 bases, with 11 bases sitting between them. Germline-derived CDR1 and CDR2 are SEHNR and FQNEAQ (reference sequence). CDR3 length: 12 amino acids. The CDR3 loop is CASSSPLGEQFF. In DNA, the CDR3 is TGTGCCAGCAGCTCCCCCTTGGGAGAGCAGTTCTTC.

As DNA, the CDR3 is TGTGCCAGCAGCCCTACGGGTGGGGGGGGACCCACAGATACGCAGTATTTT. The encoded protein is CASSPTGGGGPTDTQYF. V gene TRBV7-3 combines with J gene TRBJ2-3, with 7 bases aligning to TRBD2. J lost 2 bases, V lost 5 bases, and 13 bases had no gene match. Germline V CDR1 and CDR2: SGHTA, FQGTGA. This CDR3 is built from 17 residues. Complete variable domain (other parts from reference TRBV7-3 and TRBJ2-3): GAGVSQTPSNKVTEKGKYVELRCDPISGHTALYWYRQSLGQGPEFLIYFQGTGAADDSGLPNDRFFAVRPEGSVSTLKIQRTERGDSAVYLCASSPTGGGGPTDTQYFGPGTRLTVL.

This chain connects TRBV2 to TRBJ1-4, with 7 nucleotides matching TRBD1. J lost 10 bases, V lost 7 bases, and 12 bases had no gene match. Germline values: CDR1 SNHLY, CDR2 FYNNEI. The CDR3 contains 14 residues. CDR3 loop: CASTQRQGIGKLFF. The CDR3 DNA reads as TGTGCCAGCACTCAGAGACAGGGTATAGGAAAACTGTTTTTT.

This chain uses TRBV15 with TRBJ2-4; the D is unclear. The CDR3 runs 12 residues. From germline, CDR1 is LNHNV and CDR2 YYDKDF (reference sequence). Trimming cost V 5 bases and J 5 bases, with 7 bases left between them. The CDR3 DNA sequence: TGTGCCACCAGCGCCCTAGAAAACATTCAGTACTTC. It encodes CATSALENIQYF.

The V and J genes are TRBV9 and TRBJ1-6; D is uncertain. V lost 3 bases to trimming and J lost 0 bases, with 7 bases between them. Germline loops: CDR1 SGDLS, CDR2 YYNGEE. The CDR3 contains 15 residues. The CDR3 protein is CASSATFSYNSPLHF. As DNA, the CDR3 is TGTGCCAGCAGCGCTACATTCTCCTATAATTCACCCCTCCACTTT. The entire variable domain, with the rest obtained from reference TRBV9 and TRBJ1-6, is as follows: DSGVTQTPKHLITATGQRVTLRCSPRSGDLSVYWYQQSLDQGLQFLIQYYNGEERAKGNILERFSAQQFPDLHSELNLSSLELGDSALYFCASSATFSYNSPLHFGNGTRLTVT.

For this clonotype: The missing conserved phenylalanine or tryptophan at the end of this CDR3 makes a read error likely. The rearrangement uses TRBV20-1 and TRBJ1-1; no clear D. Germline-derived CDR1 and CDR2 are DFQATT and SNEGSKA (reference sequence). The CDR3 spans 14 residues. The V and J ends lost 0 bases and 1 base respectively, with 9 bases between them. The CDR3 DNA is TGCAGTGCTAGAGACCCTACAAAGAACACTGAAGCTTTCTCT. It yields the protein CSARDPTKNTEAFS.

This clonotype was detected many times. The chain couples TRBV30 to TRBJ1-2; 9 nucleotides match TRBD1. The V segment lost 6 bases and the J segment 8 bases; nucleotides outside the gene matches: 4. Germline V gene lookup returns CDR1 GTSNPN and CDR2 SVGIG (reference sequence). The CDR3 sequence is 11 residues long. The CDR3 sequence: CACRQGGGYTF. The CDR3 nucleotides read TGTGCCTGCCGACAGGGGGGCGGCTACACCTTC.

The rearrangement links TRBV2 to TRBJ1-5; TRBD1 agrees at 9 bases. With 5 bases clipped from V and 2 bases from J, the junction kept 7 bases outside the gene matches. The CDR3 runs to 16 residues. Germline CDR1 reads SNHLY; CDR2 reads FYNNEI. As DNA, the CDR3 is TGTGCCAGCAGTACACGACGACAGGGGGGCAATCAGCCCCAGCATTTT. Its translation: CASSTRRQGGNQPQHF.

The rearrangement uses TRBV7-2 and TRBJ2-3; tentative D call: TRBD2 (5 bases). Germline CDR1 and CDR2: SGHTA and FQGNSA. V shed 0 bases and J shed 7 bases, with 14 bases lying between them. The CDR3 is made up of 15 amino acids. The CDR3 sequence: CASSLAGSVTNTQYF. The CDR3 coding sequence is TGTGCCAGCAGCTTAGCAGGTAGCGTCACTAATACGCAGTATTTT.

There are many counts of this clonotype. This chain joins TRBV4-1 and TRBJ2-2; 9 bases map to TRBD1. The CDR3 spans 20 residues. Germline V gene sequence: CDR1 MGHRA, CDR2 YSYEKL. The trim removed 2 bases at V and 6 bases at J, leaving 19 bases unmatched. The CDR3 protein is CASSQPILSRDREKSGELFF. The CDR3 DNA reads as TGCGCCAGCAGCCAACCCATTTTGTCGCGGGACAGGGAGAAGTCCGGGGAGCTGTTTTTT.

In regard to this clonotype: At one end, the junction sequence differs from germline, possibly due to a read error. V and J are TRBV7-8 and TRBJ1-2, with 11 bases that match TRBD1. Germline CDR1 SGHVS, CDR2 FQNEAQ. The CDR3 is 15 residues long. The CDR3 region is CASSPGQGDGYGYTF. For the CDR3, the DNA is TGCGCCAGCAGCCCGGGACAGGGGGATGGCTATGGCTACACCTTC.

This clonotype was seen a few times. This may arise from a read error, as a much more abundant clone is one base away. The chain is built from TRBV9 and TRBJ2-1, with D maybe TRBD2 (6 bases). V dropped 3 bases and J dropped 15 bases, with 13 bases sitting between them. The CDR3 runs 11 residues. CDR1 and CDR2 from the germline V gene are SGDLS and YYNGEE. DNA of the CDR3: TGTGCCAGCAGCGGGGACTCTTCGGGGTTCTTC. This encodes CASSGDSSGFF.

This clonotype was counted ten times or more. The J gene is TRBJ2-7, the V gene TRBV20-1; no clear D gene. Trimming took off 3 bases at V and 3 bases at J, with 6 bases between the two ends. Germline lookup yields CDR1 DFQATT and CDR2 SNEGSKA (reference sequence). The length of the CDR3 is 11 residues. The CDR3 sequence is CSASTGYEQYF. CDR3 bases: TGCAGTGCTAGCACTGGCTACGAGCAGTACTTC.

The chain has TRBV29-1 and TRBJ2-5; no firm D call. This CDR3 has 14 residues. The V and J ends lost 5 bases and 5 bases respectively, with 18 bases between them. Germline assignment: CDR1 SQVTM and CDR2 ANQGSEA. This CDR3 is CSVTQSSPEETQYF. The CDR3 nucleotides read TGCAGCGTTACCCAGTCCTCCCCGGAGGAGACCCAGTACTTC.

The chain employs TRBV2 and TRBJ1-4; D is unresolved. V was trimmed by 5 bases and J by 7 bases, leaving 2 bases between them. CDR3 length equals 10 residues. Germline CDR1 is SNHLY and CDR2 is FYNNEI. CDR3 sequence (DNA): TGTGCCAGCAGTTTTGAAAAACTGTTTTTT. This translates into CASSFEKLFF.

Worth noting for this clonotype: One junction end disagrees with the germline gene, perhaps due to a read error. The CDR3 reads CAGHRGPNQSQHF. The CDR3 region has the DNA TGTGCCGGACACAGGGGACCTAATCAGTCCCAGCATTTT. The chain combines TRBV2 with TRBJ1-5; 7 bases are shared with TRBD1. This CDR3 has 13 amino acids. The germline V gene has CDR1 SNHLY and CDR2 FYNNEI.

This clonotype was counted ten times or more. J is TRBJ2-1 and V is TRBV7-8; D may be TRBD2 (5 bases). Germline lookup yields CDR1 SGHVS and CDR2 FQNEAQ. Between the trimmed V and J ends, which lost 0 bases and 10 bases, there was a span of 13 bases. This CDR3 region has 14 residues. In DNA, the CDR3 is TGTGCCAGCAGCTTAGCAGGGAGTTCGGTCGAGCAGTTCTTC. Translated: CASSLAGSSVEQFF.

The table lists this clonotype with many counts. The V gene is TRBV6-2 or TRBV6-3, the J gene TRBJ1-5; a possible D gene is TRBD1 (5 bases). V lost 6 bases, J lost 0 bases, and 12 bases lay in between. Germline loops: CDR1 MNHEY, CDR2 SVGEGT. This CDR3 is 15 amino acids long. CDR3 sequence reads: CASRREQDSNQPQHF. The CDR3 DNA is TGTGCCAGCAGGCGAGAACAGGATAGCAATCAGCCCCAGCATTTT.

Note on this clonotype: Here the CDR3 omits its conserved ending phenylalanine or tryptophan, so a read error is the likely source. The limits of the CDR3 on the DNA are not certain, so only TCRdb's listed CDR3 is given. The gene calls are TRBV7-9 and TRBJ2-1; the table's TRBD2 call for D was not verified on the DNA. The CDR3 is made up of 9 amino acids, end residues included. The germline CDR1 and CDR2 sequences are SEHNR and FQNEAQ (reference sequence). The CDR3: CASVVIAGS.

This clonotype showed up just a few times. Here the CDR3 DNA reads TGTGCCAGCAGCCTAACTAGCGGGGGGGCCTACGAGCAGTACTTC. Encoded protein: CASSLTSGGAYEQYF. This chain uses TRBV7-9 with TRBJ2-7, with 13 positions matching TRBD2. V was clipped by 5 bases and J by 2 bases; unmatched bases: 3. CDR3 length: 15 residues. Germline values: CDR1 SEHNR, CDR2 FQNEAQ (reference sequence).

This clonotype has at least ten counts. The V call is TRBV6-1, the J call TRBJ2-2; unclear D gene. The CDR3 consists of 13 residues. The V gene's germline CDR1 is MNHNS and CDR2 SASEGT. V was trimmed by 8 bases and J by 1 base, leaving 8 bases between them. The chain's CDR3 is CASVSKNTGELFF. DNA of the CDR3: TGTGCCAGCGTATCGAAGAACACCGGGGAGCTGTTTTTT.

The chain uses TRBV28 and TRBJ2-5; TRBD2 agrees at 9 bases. Germline V lookup: CDR1 MDHEN, CDR2 SYDVKM. The CDR3 contains 18 residues. V gave up 3 bases and J gave up 0 bases; unmatched junction bases: 11. Here the CDR3 reads CASSFLVWAGGNQETQYF. The CDR3 coding sequence is TGTGCCAGCAGTTTTTTGGTTTGGGCGGGAGGGAACCAAGAGACCCAGTACTTC.